The clone carrying this TCR beta chain has just a few counts. As yet, its antigen is unknown. The data stem from a study of identical twins. Overall study results and limits: In zero-insertion analyses, partial confounding could arise from invariant MAIT and iNKT cells. For out-of-frame beta sequences, excess twin sharing was weaker.

TCRdb passed the 5' RACE reads through MiXCR, listing each CDR3 protein once. The sample lists more than 1.5 million distinct CDR3 sequences, about 31% occurring once. The CDR3 length is 15 residues. CDR1 is MGHRA and CDR2 is YSYEKL in the germline V gene. V dropped 4 bases and J dropped 8 bases, with 18 bases sitting between them. This sequence originates from a newborn girl in good health. The chain joins TRBV4-1 to TRBJ2-1; possibly TRBD2 for D (5 bases). The sample consisted of cord blood. In DNA, the CDR3 is TGCGCCAGCAGCCGCACGTATACTAGTGCGGATGAGCAGTTCTTC. It yields the protein CASSRTYTSADEQFF.